Presented here are 22 T cell receptor beta chains from one specimen sequenced in a study of blood T cell repertoires in COVID-19. Sequencing used immunoSEQ multiplex PCR; TCRdb keeps in-frame clones, though not all of them. Of roughly 350,000 clones in the sample, 92% were seen once. Sequences were obtained from PBMCs or T cells enriched from blood (not recorded which). These receptor sequences come from a woman aged 25 to 39 who had recovered from COVID-19.

The CDR3 sequence is CASSQEGGDEQFF. The CDR3 nucleotides are TGTGCCAGCAGCCAAGAAGGGGGGGATGAGCAGTTCTTC. V and J are TRBV3-1 (or the pseudogene TRBV3-2) and TRBJ2-1; a possible D gene is TRBD2 (7 bases). In germline, CDR1 is LGHDT, CDR2 YNNKEL (reference sequence). V lost 0 bases to trimming and J lost 8 bases, with 8 bases between them. The CDR3 has 13 amino acids.

The rearrangement links TRBV4-3 to TRBJ2-7, with D possibly being TRBD2 (6 bases). Germline V gene data show CDR1 as LGHNA and CDR2 as YSLEER. CDR3 length: 13 residues. V was cut by 2 bases and J by 6 bases, with 11 bases left in between. The CDR3 bases are TGCGCCAGCAGCCAACAGGGAGGAGGCGAGCAGTACTTC. Encoded protein: CASSQQGGGEQYF.

V gene TRBV18 combines with J gene TRBJ1-4, with 7 bases fitting TRBD1. Per the germline V gene, CDR1 is KGHSH and CDR2 is LQKENI. The CDR3 covers 16 residues. The J segment lost 8 bases and the V segment lost 3 bases, leaving 12 bases of the junction unmatched. CDR3 region: CASSPPSGGEGEKLFF. The DNA for the CDR3 is TGTGCCAGCTCACCGCCCTCAGGGGGAGAGGGGGAAAAACTGTTTTTT.

In its sample, this clone was seen once. The chain uses TRBV7-3 and TRBJ2-1, with 7 positions matching TRBD1. The CDR3 covers 14 residues. Germline V gene sequence: CDR1 SGHTA, CDR2 FQGTGA. The ends lost 1 base at V and 9 bases at J; junction bases unmatched: 6. CDR3 DNA sequence: TGTGCCAGCAGCTTAAGGAAACAGGGGACTGAGCAGTTCTTC. This sequence encodes CASSLRKQGTEQFF.

The gene calls are TRBV5-6 and TRBJ2-4; the D is unclear. This CDR3 region has 14 residues. V lost 0 bases and J lost 0, with 4 bases in between. Per germline, CDR1 SGHDT and CDR2 YYEEEE. CDR3: CASSLELAKNIQYF. CDR3 nucleotides: TGTGCCAGCAGCTTGGAACTAGCCAAAAACATTCAGTACTTC.

The chain employs TRBV6-6 and TRBJ1-1; 12 bases map to TRBD1. From germline, CDR1 is MNHNY and CDR2 SVGAGI (reference sequence). The CDR3 totals 17 residues. Trimming took 5 bases from V and 5 from J; bases not matched to a gene: 12. CDR3 in DNA: TGTGCCAGCAGTCCGCTCCCGGGACAGGGGGCGAGGACTGAAGCTTTCTTT. Its protein is CASSPLPGQGARTEAFF.

The chain carries TRBV12-3 or TRBV12-4 and TRBJ1-1; D might be TRBD1 (5 bases). Trimming removed 7 bases from V and 5 bases from J, with 14 bases in between. The CDR3 spans 13 residues. Here the CDR3 DNA reads TGTGCCAGCACCCTGGGGGGATTTACTGAAGCTTTCTTT. It is translated as CASTLGGFTEAFF.

The chain uses TRBV4-2 and TRBJ2-7, with a weak D call TRBD1 (5 bases). Trimming took 0 bases from V and 3 from J, leaving 9 bases between them. This CDR3 is built from 14 residues. CDR1 and CDR2 from the germline V gene are LGHNA and YNFKEQ. In DNA, the CDR3 is TGTGCCAGCAGCCAAGAGACAGACTTCTACGAGCAGTACTTC. This sequence encodes CASSQETDFYEQYF.

The chain is built from TRBV19 and TRBJ2-3, with a possible D match to TRBD2 (6 bases). Per the germline V gene, CDR1 is LNHDA and CDR2 is SQIVND (reference sequence). The CDR3 runs to 13 residues. Trimming removed 3 bases from V and 6 bases from J, with 10 bases in between. CDR3 protein: CASSIGREDTQYF. The CDR3 DNA reads TGTGCCAGTAGTATCGGACGGGAGGATACGCAGTATTTT.

The CDR3 here is CASSMLGLAGGPHEQYF. In DNA form, the CDR3 reads TGTGCCAGCAGTATGTTGGGACTAGCGGGAGGGCCCCACGAGCAGTACTTC. The chain has TRBV28 and TRBJ2-7, with TRBD2 matching 16 bases. Looked up from germline, CDR1 is MDHEN and CDR2 is SYDVKM. The CDR3 runs 17 residues. The V and J ends lost 5 bases and 5 bases, in that order; junction bases with no gene match: 9.

The chain employs TRBV4-1 and TRBJ1-6; D uncertain. This CDR3 spans 15 amino acids. The V gene's germline CDR1 is MGHRA and CDR2 YSYEKL. Trimming shortened V by 0 bases and J by 9 bases, and 12 bases separated the two germline ends. This chain's CDR3 is CASSQDADEGSPLHF. CDR3 DNA sequence: TGCGCCAGCAGCCAAGATGCAGATGAGGGTTCACCCCTCCACTTT.

The rearrangement uses TRBV9 and TRBJ2-3; D might be TRBD2 (5 bases). The CDR3 runs 16 residues. Deletions cut 4 bases from V and 2 bases from J, with 17 bases between. Germline V gives CDR1 SGDLS, CDR2 YYNGEE. CDR3 nucleotides: TGTGCCAGCAGCTTCCGAGGGTATACGCACACAGATACGCAGTATTTT. Translated: CASSFRGYTHTDTQYF.

This chain links TRBV29-1 with TRBJ2-3, with TRBD1 matching over 9 bases. The CDR3 loop spans 13 amino acids. J was trimmed by 5 bases and V by 7 bases; bases with no gene match: 7. Germline CDR1 and CDR2: SQVTM and ANQGSEA. CDR3 sequence reads: CSETQGAGDTQYF. The CDR3 DNA follows: TGCAGCGAAACACAGGGGGCGGGAGATACGCAGTATTTT.

This chain connects TRBV27 to TRBJ1-3; D gene unclear. Germline assignment: CDR1 MNHEY and CDR2 SMNVEV (reference sequence). V shed 6 bases and J shed 0 bases, with 6 bases lying between them. This CDR3 contains 13 residues. CDR3 loop: CASRSGSGNTIYF. CDR3 coding DNA: TGTGCCAGCAGGTCGGGCTCTGGAAACACCATATATTTT.

CDR3 sequence reads: CASSPMGLVRATDTQYF. The CDR3, as DNA: TGTGCCAGCAGCCCCATGGGACTAGTCCGGGCCACAGATACGCAGTATTTT. This chain connects TRBV3-1 (or the pseudogene TRBV3-2) to TRBJ2-3, with TRBD2 matching 8 bases. V lost 4 bases, J lost 2 bases, and 11 bases stayed unmatched. The CDR3 consists of 17 residues. The germline gives CDR1 LGHDT, CDR2 YNNKEL (reference sequence).

The table lists this clone with a few counts. The CDR3 loop is CASSAELSGNTIYF. The DNA for the CDR3 is TGTGCCAGCAGCGCCGAACTGAGTGGAAACACCATATATTTT. The V gene is TRBV7-2, the J gene TRBJ1-3; D unclear. V was pared by 5 bases and J by 3 bases, with 11 bases between. Germline assignment: CDR1 SGHTA and CDR2 FQGNSA. The CDR3 length is 14 residues.

The CDR3 coding sequence is TGTGCCAGCAGCTCCCCCCTCAGGCCACCCGATGAAGCTTTCTTT. Translated: CASSSPLRPPDEAFF. This chain joins TRBV7-2 and TRBJ1-1; D not certain. Per germline, CDR1 SGHTA and CDR2 FQGNSA. The CDR3 covers 15 residues. The V gene lost 4 bases and the J gene lost 7 bases, with 19 bases spanning the gap.

V gene TRBV19 combines with J gene TRBJ1-5; 7 bases fit TRBD1. This CDR3 is built from 13 residues. CDR1 and CDR2 from the germline V gene are LNHDA and SQIVND (reference sequence). Unmatched junction bases numbered 2, after V lost 9 bases and J lost 0 bases. The CDR3 region is CARRDSSNQPQHF. The CDR3 bases are TGTGCCAGAAGGGACAGTAGCAATCAGCCCCAGCATTTT.

V gene TRBV11-3 combines with J gene TRBJ2-7; unclear D gene. The CDR3 runs to 16 residues. In germline, CDR1 is SGHNT, CDR2 YENEEA. V was cut by 0 bases and J by 4 bases, with 16 bases left in between. The CDR3 sequence is CASSLEAPSQLYEQYF. CDR3 bases: TGTGCCAGCAGCTTAGAAGCACCCTCCCAACTATACGAGCAGTACTTC.

The rearrangement uses TRBV9 and TRBJ1-2; 7 bases map to TRBD1. The V gene's germline CDR1 is SGDLS and CDR2 YYNGEE. The CDR3 sequence is 15 residues long. The J segment lost 2 bases and the V segment lost 4 bases, leaving 8 bases of the junction unmatched. The CDR3 DNA reads as TGTGCCAGCAGCTTATTTGGACAGGCGAACTATGGCTACACCTTC. Translating it yields CASSLFGQANYGYTF. Supplemented by reference TRBV9 and TRBJ1-2, the full variable domain reads DSGVTQTPKHLITATGQRVTLRCSPRSGDLSVYWYQQSLDQGLQFLIQYYNGEERAKGNILERFSAQQFPDLHSELNLSSLELGDSALYFCASSLFGQANYGYTFGSGTRLTVV.

The chain combines TRBV25-1 with TRBJ1-3; D call uncertain. This CDR3 spans 14 amino acids. V lost 3 bases, J lost 5 bases, and 11 bases lay in between. Germline CDR1 is MGHDK and CDR2 is SYGVNS. The CDR3 DNA reads TGTGCCAGCAGTGATCGAAGGGAGCGAAACACCATATATTTT. This sequence encodes CASSDRRERNTIYF.

V and J are TRBV7-2 and TRBJ1-1, with D possibly matching TRBD1 (5 bases). Trimming cost V 6 bases and J 4 bases, with 15 bases left between them. The CDR3 totals 14 residues. The germline V gene encodes CDR1 SGHTA and CDR2 FQGNSA. CDR3 loop: CASRPRVQSTEAFF. The CDR3 coding sequence is TGTGCCAGCAGACCCAGGGTCCAGAGCACTGAAGCTTTCTTT.